This T cell receptor beta chain appears in the sequencing data of a study of beta chain features in type 1 diabetes. Study details: Patients shared similar age, gender and cell yields with healthy donors. Study conclusions and caveats: Patients and controls would share equally any PCR tilt toward shorter templates. A greater similarity of naive, central memory and Treg TCRB repertoires was seen among patients than among healthy donors. More deletions and fewer insertions at VDJ junctions were seen in type 1 diabetes patients. Shorter TCRB CDR3s, moderately but significantly so, were found in Type 1 diabetes patients in all four CD4+ subsets.

Turning to this clone: The antigen is unknown.

This CDR3 has 16 residues. Germline V gene lookup returns CDR1 SEHNR and CDR2 FQNEAQ (reference sequence). Trimming cost V 4 bases and J 0 bases; bases outside gene matches: 8. Isolated RNA was reverse transcribed in full, so expressed TCRB transcripts were sequenced. Using immunoSEQ multiplex PCR, the repertoire was profiled, and TCRdb retains in-frame clones only, with some absent. This table holds about 230,000 clones, 16% found once. Sequenced: naive CD4+ T cells from blood. This clonotype was obtained from a man younger than 45 with type 1 diabetes. The chain couples TRBV7-9 to TRBJ2-7; 8 positions agree with TRBD1. CDR3: CASSSLGTGSSYEQYF. As DNA, the CDR3 is TGTGCCAGCAGCTCCCTCGGGACAGGAAGCTCCTACGAGCAGTACTTC.